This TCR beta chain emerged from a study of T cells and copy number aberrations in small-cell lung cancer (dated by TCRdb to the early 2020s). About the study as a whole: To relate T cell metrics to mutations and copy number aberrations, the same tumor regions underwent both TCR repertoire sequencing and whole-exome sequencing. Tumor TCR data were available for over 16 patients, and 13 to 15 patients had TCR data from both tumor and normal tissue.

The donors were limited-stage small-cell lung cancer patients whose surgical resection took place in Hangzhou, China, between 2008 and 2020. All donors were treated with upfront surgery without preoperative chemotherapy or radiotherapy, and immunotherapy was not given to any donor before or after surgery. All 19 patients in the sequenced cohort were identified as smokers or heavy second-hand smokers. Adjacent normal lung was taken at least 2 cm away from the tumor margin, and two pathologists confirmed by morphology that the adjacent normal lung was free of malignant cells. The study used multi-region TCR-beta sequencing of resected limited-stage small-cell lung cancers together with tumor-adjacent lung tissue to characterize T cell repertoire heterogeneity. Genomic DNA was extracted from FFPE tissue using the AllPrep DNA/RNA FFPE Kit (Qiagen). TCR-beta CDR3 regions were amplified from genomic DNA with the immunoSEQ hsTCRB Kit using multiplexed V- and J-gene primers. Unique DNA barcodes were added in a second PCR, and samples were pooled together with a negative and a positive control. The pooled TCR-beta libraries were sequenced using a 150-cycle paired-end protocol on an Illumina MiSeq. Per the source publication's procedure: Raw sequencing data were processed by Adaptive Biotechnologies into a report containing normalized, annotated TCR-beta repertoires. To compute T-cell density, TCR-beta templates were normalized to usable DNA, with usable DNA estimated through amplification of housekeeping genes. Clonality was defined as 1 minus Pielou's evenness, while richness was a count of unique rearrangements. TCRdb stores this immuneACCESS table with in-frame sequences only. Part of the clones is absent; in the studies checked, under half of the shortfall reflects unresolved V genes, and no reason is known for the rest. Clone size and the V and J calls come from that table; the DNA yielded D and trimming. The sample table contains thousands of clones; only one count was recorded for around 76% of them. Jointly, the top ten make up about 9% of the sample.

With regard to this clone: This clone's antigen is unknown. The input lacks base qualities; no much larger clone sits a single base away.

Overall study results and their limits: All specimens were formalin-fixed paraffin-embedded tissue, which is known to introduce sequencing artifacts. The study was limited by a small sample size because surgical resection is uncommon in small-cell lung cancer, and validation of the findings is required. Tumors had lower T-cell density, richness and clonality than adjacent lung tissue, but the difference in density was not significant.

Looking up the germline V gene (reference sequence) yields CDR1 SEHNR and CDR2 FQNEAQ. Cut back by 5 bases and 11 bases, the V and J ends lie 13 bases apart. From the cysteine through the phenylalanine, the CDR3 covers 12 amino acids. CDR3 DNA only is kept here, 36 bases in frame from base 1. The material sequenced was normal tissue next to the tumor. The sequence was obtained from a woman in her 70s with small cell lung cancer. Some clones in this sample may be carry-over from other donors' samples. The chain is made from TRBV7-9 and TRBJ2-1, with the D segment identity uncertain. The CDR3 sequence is CASSTPPGKQFF. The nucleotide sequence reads TGTGCCAGCAGCACCCCGCCCGGCAAGCAGTTCTTC.